This T cell receptor (beta chain) was sequenced for a study of blood T cell repertoires in COVID-19. On the study more broadly: The United States, Italy and Spain were the sources of the acute and convalescent COVID-19 samples. From T cells, B-cell-depleted T cells, or PBMCs came the material, which was cDNA or gDNA.

In the original workflow: Counts of nucleated cells, estimated from reference gene primer amplification, were obtained. The table came from immunoSEQ multiplex PCR; TCRdb's copy has only in-frame clones and leaves some out. That table supplies the V and J calls and clone size; D and trimming were determined from the DNA. The sample lists roughly 200,000 clones; around 86% were seen once. This CDR3 is 15 amino acids long. In germline, CDR1 is SGHRS, CDR2 YFSETQ. With V trimmed by 4 bases and J by 6 bases, 10 bases remained unmatched. This TCR was sampled from a man older than 75 with acute or convalescent COVID-19. The sample comprised peripheral blood. The J gene is TRBJ2-3, the V gene TRBV5-1, with 8 bases matching TRBD1. The CDR3 region is CASSPGQGSMDTQYF. The DNA for the CDR3 is TGCGCCAGCAGCCCCGGACAGGGATCCATGGATACGCAGTATTTT.